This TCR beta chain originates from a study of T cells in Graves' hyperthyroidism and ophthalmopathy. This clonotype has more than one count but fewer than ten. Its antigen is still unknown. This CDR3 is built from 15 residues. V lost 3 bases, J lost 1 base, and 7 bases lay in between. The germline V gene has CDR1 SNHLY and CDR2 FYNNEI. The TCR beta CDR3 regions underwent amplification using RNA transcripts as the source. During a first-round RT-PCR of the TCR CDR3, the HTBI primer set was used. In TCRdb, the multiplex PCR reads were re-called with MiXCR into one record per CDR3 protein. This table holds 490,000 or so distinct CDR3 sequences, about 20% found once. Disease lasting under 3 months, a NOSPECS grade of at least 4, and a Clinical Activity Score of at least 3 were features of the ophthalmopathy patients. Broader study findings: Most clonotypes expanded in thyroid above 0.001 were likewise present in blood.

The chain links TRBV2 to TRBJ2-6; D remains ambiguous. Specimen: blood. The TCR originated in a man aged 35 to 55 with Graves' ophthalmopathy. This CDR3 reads CASSEGRSGANVLTF. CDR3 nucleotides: TGTGCCAGCAGTGAGGGAAGGTCTGGGGCCAACGTCCTGACTTTC.